A selection of T cell receptor beta chains follows, all from one sample in a study of T cells after posttransplantation cyclophosphamide. Using immunoSEQ multiplex PCR, the repertoire was profiled, and TCRdb retains in-frame clones only, with some absent. The profile shows fewer than 5,000 clones, 83% of them singletons. The specimen was CD4+ T cells sorted from blood, collected around 250 days after a stem cell transplant with posttransplant cyclophosphamide. The source is a male patient aged 25-45 years who received an allogeneic stem cell transplant from a related donor, was CMV-positive, and had no GVHD. Some T cells may be the graft donor's. Both conserved end residues are part of each CDR3. The D gene is left open where the match is weak. Clone size is given for some rows only: seen once, a few or many times, or a class if the clone is expanded.

J gene,clone size,D gene,V gene,CDR3 protein,CDR3 DNA
TRBJ2-5,NA,TRBD1,TRBV5-1,CASSSGTGRETQYF,TGCGCCAGCAGCTCCGGGACAGGGCGAGAGACCCAGTACTTC
TRBJ2-5,NA,TRBD2,TRBV11-2,CASSLDRASGILQETQYF,TGTGCCAGCAGCTTAGATCGGGCTAGCGGGATCCTCCAAGAGACCCAGTACTTC
TRBJ1-2,once,TRBD1,TRBV7-3,CASSCWTGPGENYGYTF,TGTGCCAGCAGCTGCTGGACAGGGCCAGGGGAAAACTATGGCTACACCTTC
TRBJ2-1,NA,TRBD2,TRBV7-2,CASSQLPLAGVNNEQFF,TGTGCCAGCAGCCAACTTCCCCTAGCGGGAGTTAATAATGAGCAGTTCTTC
TRBJ1-3,once,TRBD1,TRBV27,CASRPTGVNIIYF,TGTGCCAGCAGACCGACAGGGGTTAACATCATATATTTT
TRBJ1-1,NA,TRBD1,TRBV4-2,CASSHGTGQGTEAFF,TGTGCCAGCAGCCATGGAACCGGACAGGGGACTGAAGCTTTCTTT
TRBJ1-1,NA,NA,TRBV6-5,CASRVQGTMNTEAFF,TGTGCCAGCAGGGTTCAGGGAACCATGAACACTGAAGCTTTCTTT
TRBJ2-7,NA,TRBD1,TRBV6-5,CASSSPDRGSYEQYF,TGTGCCAGCAGTTCCCCCGACAGGGGGTCCTACGAGCAGTACTTC
TRBJ2-2,NA,NA,TRBV4-2,CASSQVGGAPLWELFF,TGTGCCAGCAGCCAAGTTGGCGGGGCCCCCCTATGGGAGCTGTTTTTT
TRBJ1-2,once,NA,TRBV30,CAWSGGASLGYGYTF,TGTGCCTGGAGTGGGGGAGCAAGCCTAGGCTATGGCTACACCTTC
TRBJ2-4,few,NA,TRBV27,CASSSQRTEEKNIQYF,TGTGCCAGCAGTTCCCAACGGACGGAGGAAAAAAACATTCAGTACTTC
TRBJ1-2,NA,TRBD1,TRBV5-1,CASSSDRAIYYTF,TGCGCCAGCAGTTCAGACAGGGCGATTTACTACACCTTC
TRBJ2-3,NA,TRBD1,TRBV18,CASSPPAGTGPRISTDTQYF,TGTGCCAGCTCACCACCGGCCGGGACAGGACCTAGGATTAGCACAGATACGCAGTATTTT
TRBJ2-5,NA,TRBD1,TRBV5-1,CASSPGTGGLIETQYF,TGCGCCAGCAGCCCCGGGACAGGGGGTTTGATTGAGACCCAGTACTTC
TRBJ1-2,NA,TRBD1,TRBV28,CASSLGRGLGYTF,TGTGCCAGCAGTTTGGGCAGGGGGCTTGGCTACACCTTC
TRBJ2-1,NA,TRBD2,TRBV2,CASSLLAGGPGEQFF,TGTGCCAGCAGCCTACTAGCGGGGGGGCCGGGTGAGCAGTTCTTC
TRBJ1-4,NA,TRBD1,TRBV19,CASSSDRVVAAFEKLFF,TGTGCCAGTAGTTCGGACAGGGTGGTGGCCGCTTTTGAAAAACTGTTTTTT
TRBJ2-2,NA,TRBD2,TRBV19,CASTGTSGPRRTGELFF,TGTGCCAGTACCGGGACTAGCGGCCCCCGACGGACCGGGGAGCTGTTTTTT
TRBJ1-1,once,NA,TRBV18,CASSPGGPEAFF,TGTGCCAGCTCACCAGGAGGGCCTGAAGCTTTCTTT
TRBJ2-3,few,TRBD2,TRBV20-1,CSAVTSYTQYF,TGCAGTGCTGTGACTAGCTATACGCAGTATTTT
TRBJ2-7,NA,NA,TRBV7-2,CASSLEAGTGHF,TGTGCCAGCAGCTTAGAGGCGGGTACTGGGCACTTC
TRBJ2-1,few,TRBD1,TRBV6-1,CASSPGSSRDRGKFF,TGTGCCAGCAGCCCGGGGTCCAGCCGGGACAGGGGGAAGTTCTTC
TRBJ2-1,NA,NA,TRBV19,CASSQGKWQNEQFF,TGTGCCAGTAGCCAGGGGAAATGGCAAAATGAGCAGTTCTTC
TRBJ2-3,NA,NA,TRBV18,CASSPVSGTDTQYF,TGTGCCAGCTCACCAGTTTCGGGCACAGATACGCAGTATTTT
TRBJ2-7,NA,TRBD1,TRBV6-1,CASSVRDRGLYEQYF,TGTGCCAGCAGTGTCCGGGACAGGGGGCTTTACGAGCAGTACTTC
TRBJ2-5,NA,TRBD1,TRBV28,CASSRQGSETQYF,TGTGCCAGCAGTCGACAGGGATCAGAGACCCAGTACTTC